The source of this TCR beta chain is a study of blood T cell repertoires in COVID-19. Across the whole study: The study drew acute and convalescent COVID-19 samples from the United States, Italy and Spain. PBMCs, B-cell-depleted T cells, or T cells were the source of the cDNA or gDNA that made up the material.

CDR1 SGHDN and CDR2 FVKESK come from the germline V gene. This CDR3 comprises 14 residues. Between the trimmed V and J ends, which lost 6 bases and 2 bases, there was a span of 12 bases. As originally analysed: Nucleated cell number was recorded as an estimate derived from reference gene primer amplification. Sequencing was performed with immunoSEQ multiplex PCR; in TCRdb, only in-frame clones are kept and a portion is missing. The V and J calls and the clone size are those of that table, but D and trimming were determined from the DNA. The repertoire includes about 83,000 clones, about 90% of them detected once, and 40% to 55% sits in the top ten.

The receptor was derived from a human donor in a cohort sampled during active COVID-19. This chain joins TRBV14 and TRBJ2-3; a possible D gene is TRBD2 (5 bases). The sequencing sample was made of peripheral blood. CDR3 sequence reads: CASSPLDYTDTQYF. As DNA, the CDR3 is TGTGCCAGCAGTCCACTAGACTACACAGATACGCAGTATTTT.